The clone carrying this T cell receptor (beta chain) has just one count. These data originate in a study of blood T cell repertoires in COVID-19. Overall study context: The United States, Italy and Spain provided the acute and convalescent COVID-19 samples. T cells, B-cell-depleted T cells, or PBMCs supplied cDNA or gDNA.

Assignments of participants to cohorts depended upon their own reported clinical history. Trimming took 5 bases from V and 5 from J; bases not matched to a gene: 13. Germline V CDR1 and CDR2: LNHDA, SQIVND (reference sequence). There are 16 residues in the CDR3. Produced via immunoSEQ multiplex PCR; TCRdb's table is partial and in-frame only. The sample records 200,000 or so clones, 75% to 90% being singletons. This rearrangement joins TRBV19 to TRBJ2-7; 9 bases agree with TRBD1. Sequencing used PBMCs or T cells enriched from blood (not recorded which). This TCR was recovered from a woman between 35 and 50 years old with acute COVID-19. The CDR3 DNA sequence: TGTGCCAGTAGTCTTCTTTTGTGGGACAGGGAGGACGAGCAGTACTTC. Encoded protein: CASSLLLWDREDEQYF.